This T cell receptor beta chain is drawn from a study of blood T cell repertoires in COVID-19. Study in general: PBMCs, B-cell-depleted T cells, or T cells provided the cDNA or gDNA that made up the material.

In the original analysis: Researchers report that nucleated cell counts were estimated from reference gene primer amplification. Data came from immunoSEQ multiplex PCR; TCRdb stores just in-frame clones and leaves some out. V and J calls and clone size are given by that table; D and trimming were obtained from the DNA. This table holds about 230,000 clones, approximately 83% found once. Germline CDR1 is SGDLS and CDR2 is YYNGEE. The CDR3 has 18 amino acids. V lost 0 bases to trimming and J lost 4 bases; unmatched junction nucleotides: 12. The genes are TRBV9 and TRBJ2-1; 8 bases agree with TRBD2. Sample: peripheral blood. This receptor was obtained from a woman aged 25 to 39 with COVID-19, enrolled during active disease. The chain's CDR3 is CASSVGSGGAGAYNEQFF. The CDR3 DNA sequence: TGTGCCAGCAGCGTAGGCTCCGGGGGGGCGGGAGCATACAATGAGCAGTTCTTC.